One sample yielded the 8 T cell receptor beta chains listed below, sequenced in a study of control samples from healthy donors and cancer patients. This table comes from immunoSEQ multiplex PCR, and its TCRdb copy is limited to in-frame clones, with some not included. Among approximately 90,000 clones, approximately 84% were seen once, and the ten largest hold under 40%. Sequencing was done on a sample of PBMCs. The receptors stem from a man between 65 and 85 years old with lung cancer.

The genes are TRBV7-8 and TRBJ2-5, with 9 bases identical to TRBD1. CDR1 is SGHVS and CDR2 is FQNEAQ in the germline V gene. The V gene end was trimmed by 1 base and the J gene end by 4 bases; junction bases not matched to a gene: 7. This CDR3 is built from 16 residues. The CDR3 coding sequence is TGTGCCAGCAGCTTAGAATCAGGGACAGGGCGAGAGACCCAGTACTTC. As protein: CASSLESGTGRETQYF.

This clone showed up just a few times. The sample holds other DNA sequences that translate to the same CDR3. The chain links TRBV4-1 to TRBJ1-2, with D possibly matching TRBD1 (5 bases). The CDR3 is 14 amino acids. Germline V gene data show CDR1 as MGHRA and CDR2 as YSYEKL. V was clipped by 0 bases and J by 4 bases, with 9 bases between them. The DNA of the CDR3 is TGCGCCAGCAGCCAAGATAGGGGTTCCTATGGCTACACCTTC. Protein: CASSQDRGSYGYTF.

The chain carries TRBV19 and TRBJ2-5, with D perhaps matching TRBD1 (5 bases). CDR3 length equals 15 residues. Trimming shortened V by 9 bases and J by 5 bases, and 22 bases separated the two germline ends. Germline V gives CDR1 LNHDA, CDR2 SQIVND (reference sequence). The CDR3 spells CASQVSLQGPETQYF. DNA of the CDR3: TGTGCCAGCCAGGTCTCTCTCCAGGGCCCCGAGACCCAGTACTTC.

The chain links TRBV4-1 to TRBJ2-4; perhaps TRBD2 as D (7 bases). The V gene's germline CDR1 is MGHRA and CDR2 YSYEKL. V lost 4 bases and J lost 3, with 22 bases in between. This CDR3 is 18 amino acids long. CDR3 protein: CASSPQLIDGGRKNIQYF. The CDR3, as DNA: TGCGCCAGCAGCCCACAGCTCATCGACGGGGGGCGCAAAAACATTCAGTACTTC.

The rearrangement links TRBV28 to TRBJ1-3; unclear D gene. V lost 2 bases to trimming and J lost 2 bases, with 7 bases between them. CDR3 length: 14 residues. Germline CDR1 reads MDHEN; CDR2 reads SYDVKM. The CDR3 coding sequence is TGTGCCAGCAGTTTAGTGGTCCCTGGAAACACCATATATTTT. As protein: CASSLVVPGNTIYF.

V and J are TRBV5-4 and TRBJ1-3; D not certain. V was cut by 3 bases and J by 2 bases, with 3 bases left in between. Germline V gives CDR1 SGHNT, CDR2 YYREEE (reference sequence). The CDR3 sequence is 12 residues long. The CDR3, as DNA: TGTGCCAGCAGCTGGCCTGGAAACACCATATATTTT. Its translation: CASSWPGNTIYF. Complete variable domain (other parts from reference TRBV5-4 and TRBJ1-3): ETGVTQSPTHLIKTRGQQVTLRCSSQSGHNTVSWYQQALGQGPQFIFQYYREEENGRGNFPPRFSGLQFPNYSSELNVNALELDDSALYLCASSWPGNTIYFGEGSWLTVV.

The V call is TRBV7-3, the J call TRBJ2-7; a possible D gene is TRBD1 (5 bases). With 5 bases removed from V and 0 bases from J, the gap between germline ends came to 17 bases. Germline V CDR1 and CDR2: SGHTA, FQGTGA. This CDR3 comprises 16 residues. The CDR3 sequence is CASSQTEGRRSYEQYF. The CDR3 coding sequence is TGTGCCAGCAGCCAGACAGAAGGCAGGCGCTCCTACGAGCAGTACTTC.

V and J are TRBV29-1 and TRBJ1-1, with D unresolved. The CDR3 runs 14 residues. CDR1 and CDR2 (germline): SQVTM, ANQGSEA. Trimming left V 4 bases short and J 2 bases short, with 14 bases between. CDR3 residues: CSVGRTFRNTEAFF. CDR3 bases: TGCAGCGTTGGACGGACCTTTAGAAACACTGAAGCTTTCTTT.